The 11 T cell receptor beta chains in this list originate from one sample, sequenced in a study of T-cell reconstitution after alpha-beta-depleted transplantation in children. Preparing the TCRbeta library involved the use of unique molecular identifiers. Via MiXCR, TCRdb re-called the PCR reads, giving one row per CDR3 protein. The sample has hundreds of thousands of distinct CDR3 sequences, 10% to 15% seen once. The sample was PBMCs, mostly from graft donor cells, taken 360 days after TCRalphabeta/CD19-depleted stem cell transplant. The receptors come from a male patient between 10 and 17 years old who had a stem cell transplant for acute myeloid leukemia, so the T cells may come from the graft donor.

This clonotype has just a few counts. J is TRBJ2-2 and V is TRBV4-2; the D is unclear. This CDR3 region has 14 residues. CDR1 and CDR2 (germline): LGHNA, YNFKEQ. Trimming removed 1 base from V and 6 bases from J, with 9 bases in between. CDR3 sequence (DNA): TGTGCCAGCAGCCAAGTGGATAGCCCCGGGGAGCTGTTTTTT. It encodes CASSQVDSPGELFF.

The table lists this clonotype with many counts. The chain joins TRBV7-2 to TRBJ2-7; D is unclear. This CDR3 region has 15 residues. Per germline, CDR1 SGHTA and CDR2 FQGNSA. Trimming cost V 5 bases and J 2 bases, with 16 bases left between them. CDR3 sequence: CASSNPLTRPYEQYF. The CDR3 DNA sequence: TGTGCCAGCAGCAACCCACTGACTCGACCCTACGAGCAGTACTTC.

This clonotype was counted only a few times. The V gene is TRBV29-1, the J gene TRBJ2-5, with TRBD2 as a possible D gene (5 bases). The CDR3 loop spans 12 amino acids. Per germline, CDR1 SQVTM and CDR2 ANQGSEA. V lost 8 bases, J lost 5 bases, and 15 bases lay in between. CDR3 amino acids: CSSETRGETQYF. Written as DNA, the CDR3 is TGCAGCTCTGAGACTCGAGGGGAGACCCAGTACTTC.

The chain joins TRBV20-1 to TRBJ2-7, with D perhaps matching TRBD2 (6 bases). The CDR3 covers 16 residues. Trimming removed 1 base from V and 5 bases from J, with 21 bases in between. Germline CDR1 DFQATT, CDR2 SNEGSKA (reference sequence). The CDR3 coding sequence is TGCAGTGCTAGAGTCGTGGCGGGGAGCCAACAGGACGAGCAGTACTTC. Protein product: CSARVVAGSQQDEQYF.

This rearrangement joins TRBV4-3 to TRBJ2-2; the match to TRBD2 covers 7 bases. The CDR3 length is 15 residues. The trim removed 1 base at V and 4 bases at J, leaving 3 bases unmatched. Germline assignment: CDR1 LGHNA and CDR2 YSLEER. The CDR3 DNA sequence: TGCGCCAGCAGCCAAGTCGGGAGGCGCACCGGGGAGCTGTTTTTT. Protein product: CASSQVGRRTGELFF.

This clonotype was seen a few times. This chain uses TRBV13 with TRBJ2-3, with TRBD2 matching 9 bases. This CDR3 has 18 amino acids. The trim removed 6 bases at V and 0 bases at J, leaving 13 bases unmatched. The germline V gene has CDR1 PRHDT and CDR2 FYEKMQ (reference sequence). For the CDR3, the DNA is TGTGCCAGCAGAAAGGCTAGCGGGAAACCGGTTAGCACAGATACGCAGTATTTT. This gives the protein CASRKASGKPVSTDTQYF.

In its sample, this clonotype was seen a few times. The rearrangement uses TRBV28 and TRBJ2-7; D gene uncertain. V lost 2 bases, J lost 1 base, and 6 bases lay in between. CDR1 and CDR2 from the germline V gene are MDHEN and SYDVKM. The CDR3 totals 13 residues. CDR3 protein: CASSLSYSYEQYF. The DNA of the CDR3 is TGTGCCAGCAGTTTAAGCTATTCCTACGAGCAGTACTTC.

This chain uses TRBV29-1 with TRBJ2-7, with TRBD2 identical over 9 bases. This CDR3 comprises 16 residues. Germline assignment: CDR1 SQVTM and CDR2 ANQGSEA. V lost 6 bases and J lost 0; bases outside the gene matches: 12. The CDR3 loop reads CSVVGLAGISSYEQYF. DNA for the CDR3: TGCAGCGTGGTCGGGCTAGCGGGAATCAGCTCCTACGAGCAGTACTTC.

In its sample, this clonotype was seen a few times. CDR3 in amino acids: CASSQRMSGSGAKNIQYF. The CDR3 DNA is TGCGCCAGCAGCCAGAGGATGAGCGGGAGTGGCGCCAAAAACATTCAGTACTTC. The rearrangement uses TRBV4-3 and TRBJ2-4, with 8 bases identical to TRBD2. The V and J ends lost 3 bases and 1 base, in that order; junction bases with no gene match: 11. The CDR3 has 18 residues. CDR1 and CDR2 (germline): LGHNA, YSLEER.

This clonotype has just a few counts. This chain links TRBV12-3 or TRBV12-4 with TRBJ1-2; the D is unclear. This CDR3 contains 14 residues. V was cut by 3 bases and J by 4 bases, with 12 bases left in between. The CDR3 region has the DNA TGTGCCAGCAGTTTGAGCCTTAGTGGCTATGGCTACACCTTC. Protein product: CASSLSLSGYGYTF.

This clonotype was picked up many times. The chain has TRBV28 and TRBJ2-6, with a weak D call TRBD1 (6 bases). Trimming took 3 bases from V and 3 from J, leaving 12 bases between them. Germline lookup yields CDR1 MDHEN and CDR2 SYDVKM. This CDR3 spans 16 amino acids. Written as DNA, the CDR3 is TGTGCCAGCAGTTTGCATACAGGGAGTGGGGCCAACGTCCTGACTTTC. Translated, it gives CASSLHTGSGANVLTF.